These T cell receptor beta chains were read from a single sample in a study of immune cell composition in non-small cell lung cancer. Assay used: immunoSEQ multiplex PCR; TCRdb lists only in-frame clones, some missing. The sample shows some 7,000 clones, roughly 81% of them seen only once. Source material: non-adjacent lung tissue. These receptors all stem from a human donor with non-small cell lung cancer. Both conserved end residues are part of each CDR3. A D gene is named only where the DNA matches it firmly. Size is omitted from some rows. Given values are once, few, many or a class for expanded clones.

V gene: TRBV9; J gene: TRBJ1-3; clone size: -; D gene: -; CDR3 DNA: TGTGCCAGCAGCGTAGCGGCAGCCTCTGGAAACACCATATATTTT; CDR3 protein: CASSVAAASGNTIYF
V gene: TRBV18; J gene: TRBJ2-7; clone size: -; D gene: -; CDR3 DNA: TGTGCCAGCTCACCACCGAAGGCAGGGACCTCCTACGAGCAGTACTTC; CDR3 protein: CASSPPKAGTSYEQYF
V gene: TRBV7-2; J gene: TRBJ2-5; clone size: -; D gene: TRBD2; CDR3 DNA: TGTGCCAGCAGCCTCCATCGACTAGCGGGGCAAGAGACCCAGTACTTC; CDR3 protein: CASSLHRLAGQETQYF
V gene: TRBV18; J gene: TRBJ2-3; clone size: -; D gene: -; CDR3 DNA: TGTGCCAGCTCACCGAACACAGATACGCAGTATTTT; CDR3 protein: CASSPNTDTQYF
V gene: TRBV9; J gene: TRBJ1-5; clone size: -; D gene: -; CDR3 DNA: TGTGCCAGCAGCGTTGGGGGTCCCAATCAGCCCCAGCATTTT; CDR3 protein: CASSVGGPNQPQHF
V gene: TRBV7-9; J gene: TRBJ1-5; clone size: -; D gene: TRBD1; CDR3 DNA: TGTGCCAGCAGCTTAACGGGACAGGGAGACCAGCCCCAGCATTTT; CDR3 protein: CASSLTGQGDQPQHF
V gene: TRBV30; J gene: TRBJ2-1; clone size: few; D gene: TRBD2; CDR3 DNA: TGTGCCTGGAGTGGGTGGACTAGCGGGGGGGGCTACAATGAGCAGTTCTTC; CDR3 protein: CAWSGWTSGGGYNEQFF
V gene: TRBV4-2; J gene: TRBJ1-5; clone size: -; D gene: -; CDR3 DNA: TGTGCCAGCAGCCGCAGCTTGTCAATTCGGGATAGCAATCAGCCCCAGCATTTT; CDR3 protein: CASSRSLSIRDSNQPQHF
V gene: TRBV19; J gene: TRBJ1-3; clone size: -; D gene: -; CDR3 DNA: TGTGCCAGTACCCGTATTTCTCCTGGATACACCATATATTTT; CDR3 protein: CASTRISPGYTIYF
V gene: TRBV6-1; J gene: TRBJ1-2; clone size: -; D gene: -; CDR3 DNA: TGTGCCAGCTCCCGACAGCCAGAAGATAACTATGGCTACACCTTC; CDR3 protein: CASSRQPEDNYGYTF
V gene: TRBV9; J gene: TRBJ2-7; clone size: medium-sized; D gene: TRBD1; CDR3 DNA: TGTGCCAGCAGCCCGCAGGGGACAGGGGTCGACGAGCAGTACTTC; CDR3 protein: CASSPQGTGVDEQYF
V gene: TRBV27; J gene: TRBJ1-2; clone size: -; D gene: TRBD1; CDR3 DNA: TGTGCCAGCAGCTATTCCGGGACAGGGAGTGGCTACACCTTC; CDR3 protein: CASSYSGTGSGYTF
V gene: TRBV5-4; J gene: TRBJ2-1; clone size: -; D gene: TRBD1; CDR3 DNA: TGTGCCAGCAGCTTGTTCGCAGGGGGCAGTTACAATGAGCAGTTCTTC; CDR3 protein: CASSLFAGGSYNEQFF
V gene: TRBV14; J gene: TRBJ1-2; clone size: -; D gene: -; CDR3 DNA: TGTGCCAGCAGCCTACTAGCGGGTTATGGCTACACCTTC; CDR3 protein: CASSLLAGYGYTF
V gene: TRBV5-1; J gene: TRBJ1-3; clone size: -; D gene: TRBD1; CDR3 DNA: TGCGCCAGCAGCCGATCCGGGACAGGGGCTGGAAACACCATATATTTT; CDR3 protein: CASSRSGTGAGNTIYF
V gene: TRBV30; J gene: TRBJ1-1; clone size: once; D gene: -; CDR3 DNA: TGTGCCTGGAGCCCAGACAGGAACACTGAAGCTTTCTTT; CDR3 protein: CAWSPDRNTEAFF
V gene: TRBV6-4; J gene: TRBJ2-2; clone size: -; D gene: -; CDR3 DNA: TGTGCCAGCAGTGAAGTGGCTCCCGGGGGGGAGCTGTTTTTT; CDR3 protein: CASSEVAPGGELFF
V gene: TRBV6-6; J gene: TRBJ2-2; clone size: -; D gene: -; CDR3 DNA: TGTGCCAGCAGTAGGGACACCGGGGAGCTGTTTTTT; CDR3 protein: CASSRDTGELFF